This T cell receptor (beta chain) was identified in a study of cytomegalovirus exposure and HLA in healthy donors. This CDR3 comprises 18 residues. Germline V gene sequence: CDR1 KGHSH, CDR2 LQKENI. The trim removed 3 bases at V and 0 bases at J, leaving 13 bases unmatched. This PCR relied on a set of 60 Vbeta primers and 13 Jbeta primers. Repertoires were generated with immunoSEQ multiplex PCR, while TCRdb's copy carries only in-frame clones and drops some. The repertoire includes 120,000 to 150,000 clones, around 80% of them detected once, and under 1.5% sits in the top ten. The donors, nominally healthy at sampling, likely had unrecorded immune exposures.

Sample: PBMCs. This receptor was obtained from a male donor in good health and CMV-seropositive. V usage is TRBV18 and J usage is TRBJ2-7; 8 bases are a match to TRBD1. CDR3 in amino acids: CASSPSRLGQGSSYEQYF. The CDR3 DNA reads TGTGCCAGCTCACCGAGCCGCCTTGGACAGGGAAGCTCCTACGAGCAGTACTTC.